The clone carrying this T cell receptor beta chain was counted at least ten times. What it binds is not known. V gave up 6 bases and J gave up 2 bases, with 17 bases separating them. This CDR3 region has 16 residues. Time point reported: newly diagnosed GD, antithyroid drugs for less than 3 months. The TCR library was made from RNA extracted from PBMCs. This specimen comes from a study of regulatory T cells in long-lasting Graves disease. The study's findings and limits: Favoring TRBV28, TRBJ1-2 and TRBJ2-5 was a feature seen in persistent disease.

Both iRepertoire HTBI primers and Arm-PCR of CDR3 regions were used to build the TCR beta libraries. TCRdb recomputed calls from the multiplex PCR reads with MiXCR, one row per CDR3 protein. The table shows hundreds of thousands of distinct CDR3 sequences, with approximately 13% occurring only once. The same sample was also studied in work on T cells in Graves' hyperthyroidism and ophthalmopathy. That publication notes: For ophthalmopathy, model prediction preceded onset by a median 6.5 months.

The chain has TRBV12-3 or TRBV12-4 and TRBJ2-1; D possibly uses TRBD1 or TRBD2 (5 bases each). Sample: peripheral blood mononuclear cells (PBMCs), taken at new diagnosis, from a patient treated with antithyroid drugs. The TCR originated in a young man with Graves disease. The CDR3 region is CASSPGDVGPYNEQFF. In nucleotides, the CDR3 is TGTGCCAGCAGCCCCGGGGACGTTGGCCCCTACAATGAGCAGTTCTTC.